This T cell receptor (beta chain) was captured in a study of CD4 T cell repertoires in COVID-19. In the study overall: CFSE-low cells expanded about nine days with IL-2, then restimulated with other coronavirus spikes. Whole-study results and caveats: Some SARS-CoV-2 clonotypes, between about 7 and 28%, recurred in SARS-CoV and/or HKU1 cultures.

Assay: immunoSEQ multiplex PCR; the TCRdb copy retains only in-frame clones and omits some. The data show approximately 22,000 clones, 87% seen once. As for this clone: The antigen remains undetermined.

The memory T cells were sequenced right after ex vivo isolation, without culture. This CDR3 spans 14 amino acids. Trimming left V 5 bases short and J 2 bases short, with 9 bases between. Germline CDR1 reads SGHTA; CDR2 reads FQGTGA. V is TRBV7-3 and J is TRBJ2-2; possibly TRBD2 for D (5 bases). The sample consisted of central memory CD4+ T cells from blood, taken before the COVID-19 pandemic. This TCR derives from a human donor who had COVID-19. This CDR3 is CASSREGNTGELFF. CDR3 bases: TGTGCCAGCAGCCGAGAGGGTAACACCGGGGAGCTGTTTTTT.